The present entry profiles one TCR beta chain with its context. The antigen remains unidentified. A much more abundant neighbour one base away suggests this may be a read error. Breast cancer patients provided tissue from their axillary draining lymph nodes. Each CDR3 protein gets one entry after TCRdb re-called the multiplex PCR reads with MiXCR. The sample yields 130,000 or so distinct CDR3 sequences, about 31% seen once. CDR3 length: 17 amino acids. Germline CDR1 MNHEY, CDR2 SVGAGI. The sample belongs to a study of breast tumors, draining lymph nodes, adjacent tissues. Findings of the study overall: Tumor repertoires ranked between lymph nodes and nontumor tissue in diversity, with V and J gene preferences. Luminal-like breast cancer showed significantly higher tumor–nontumor repertoire similarity than basal-like. That most tumor T cells come from lymph nodes remained unproven.

The sequenced material came from axillary lymph node tissue. This chain links TRBV6-5 with TRBJ2-1; 13 nucleotides agree with TRBD2. The receptor's source is a female donor with breast cancer. Some clones in this sample may be carry-over from other donors' samples. Here the CDR3 reads CASSHSPGLAGIYERFF. The CDR3 DNA follows: TGTGCCAGCAGTCACTCCCCGGGACTAGCGGGGATCTATGAGCGGTTCTTC.